This TCR beta chain comes out of a study of cytomegalovirus exposure and HLA in healthy donors. It was with 60 Vbeta and 13 Jbeta primers that the PCR ran. The assay was immunoSEQ multiplex PCR, and TCRdb's table has in-frame clones only and misses some. The table lists around 110,000 clones, over 50% of them singletons. CDR1 and CDR2 from the germline V gene are MNHEY and SVGAGI. V was cut by 5 bases and J by 4 bases, with 11 bases left in between. The CDR3 has 13 residues. Donors in the study were healthy people who gave bone marrow. Sequencing used PBMCs. The chain has TRBV6-5 and TRBJ1-1; weak D call: TRBD1 (5 bases). The sequence came from a woman aged 40 to 55 in good health and CMV-seropositive. CDR3 loop: CASSPQGSTEAFF. CDR3 in DNA: TGTGCCAGCAGTCCCCAGGGAAGCACTGAAGCTTTCTTT.